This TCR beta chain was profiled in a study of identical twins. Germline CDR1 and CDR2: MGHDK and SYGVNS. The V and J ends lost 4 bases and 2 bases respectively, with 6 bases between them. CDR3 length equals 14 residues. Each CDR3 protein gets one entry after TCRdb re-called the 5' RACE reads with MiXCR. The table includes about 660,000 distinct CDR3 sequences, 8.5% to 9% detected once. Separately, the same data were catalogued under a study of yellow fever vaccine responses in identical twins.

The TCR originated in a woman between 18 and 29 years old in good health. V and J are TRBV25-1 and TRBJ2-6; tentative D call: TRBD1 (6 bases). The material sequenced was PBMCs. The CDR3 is CASSAGAGANVLTF. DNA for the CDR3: TGTGCCAGCAGTGCAGGGGCTGGGGCCAACGTCCTGACTTTC.